This TCR beta chain was sequenced for a study of cytomegalovirus exposure and HLA in healthy donors. At the level of the study: It was reported in a later analysis that the 120 or so validation repertoires used the same platform as the 550 to 800 first-cohort repertoires. Study-level findings and limits: Among TCR sequences, most were rare, though some public TCRs appeared in many donors. First-cohort TCR clusters tended to co-occur in the approximately 130 validation repertoires, a later analysis found. The study designated about 180 TCR beta chains cytomegalovirus-associated.

Of note for this clone: Antigen unknown.

Clones were sequenced by immunoSEQ multiplex PCR, and TCRdb holds only the in-frame ones, with some missing. The sample has 200,000 to 300,000 clones; less than 95% are singletons. This TCR came from a woman younger than 45 in good health and CMV-seronegative. Specimen: PBMCs.

The CDR3 DNA is TGCGCCAGCAGCCTAGGGCAGGGCACCTACAATGAGCAGTTCTTC. Amino acids: CASSLGQGTYNEQFF. The V gene is TRBV4-3, the J gene TRBJ2-1; D may be TRBD1 (5 bases). V was cut by 4 bases and J by 2 bases, with 12 bases left in between. The CDR3 spans 15 residues. Germline loops: CDR1 LGHNA, CDR2 YSLEER.